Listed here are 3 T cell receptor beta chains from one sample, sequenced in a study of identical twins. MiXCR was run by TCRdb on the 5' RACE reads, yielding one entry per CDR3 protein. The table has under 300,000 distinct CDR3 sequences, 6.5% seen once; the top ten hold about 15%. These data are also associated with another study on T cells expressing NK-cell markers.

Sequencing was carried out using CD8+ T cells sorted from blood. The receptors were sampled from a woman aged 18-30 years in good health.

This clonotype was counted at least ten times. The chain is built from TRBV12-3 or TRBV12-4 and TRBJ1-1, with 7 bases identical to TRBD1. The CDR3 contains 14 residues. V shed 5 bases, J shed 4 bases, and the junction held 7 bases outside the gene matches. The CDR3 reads CASSPTTGVTEAFF. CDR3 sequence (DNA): TGTGCCAGCAGTCCCACAACAGGGGTCACTGAAGCTTTCTTT.

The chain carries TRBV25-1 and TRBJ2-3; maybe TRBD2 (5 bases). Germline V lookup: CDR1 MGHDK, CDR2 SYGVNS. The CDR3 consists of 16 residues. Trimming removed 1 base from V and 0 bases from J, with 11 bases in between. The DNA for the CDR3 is TGTGCCAGCAGTGAATCGGACTTCTTAAGCACAGATACGCAGTATTTT. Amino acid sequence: CASSESDFLSTDTQYF.

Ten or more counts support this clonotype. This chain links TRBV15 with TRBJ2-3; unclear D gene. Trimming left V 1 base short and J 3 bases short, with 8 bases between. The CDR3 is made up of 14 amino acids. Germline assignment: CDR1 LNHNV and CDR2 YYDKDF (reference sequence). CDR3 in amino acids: CATSRGAGTDTQYF. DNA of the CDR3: TGTGCCACCAGCAGAGGCGCCGGGACAGATACGCAGTATTTT.